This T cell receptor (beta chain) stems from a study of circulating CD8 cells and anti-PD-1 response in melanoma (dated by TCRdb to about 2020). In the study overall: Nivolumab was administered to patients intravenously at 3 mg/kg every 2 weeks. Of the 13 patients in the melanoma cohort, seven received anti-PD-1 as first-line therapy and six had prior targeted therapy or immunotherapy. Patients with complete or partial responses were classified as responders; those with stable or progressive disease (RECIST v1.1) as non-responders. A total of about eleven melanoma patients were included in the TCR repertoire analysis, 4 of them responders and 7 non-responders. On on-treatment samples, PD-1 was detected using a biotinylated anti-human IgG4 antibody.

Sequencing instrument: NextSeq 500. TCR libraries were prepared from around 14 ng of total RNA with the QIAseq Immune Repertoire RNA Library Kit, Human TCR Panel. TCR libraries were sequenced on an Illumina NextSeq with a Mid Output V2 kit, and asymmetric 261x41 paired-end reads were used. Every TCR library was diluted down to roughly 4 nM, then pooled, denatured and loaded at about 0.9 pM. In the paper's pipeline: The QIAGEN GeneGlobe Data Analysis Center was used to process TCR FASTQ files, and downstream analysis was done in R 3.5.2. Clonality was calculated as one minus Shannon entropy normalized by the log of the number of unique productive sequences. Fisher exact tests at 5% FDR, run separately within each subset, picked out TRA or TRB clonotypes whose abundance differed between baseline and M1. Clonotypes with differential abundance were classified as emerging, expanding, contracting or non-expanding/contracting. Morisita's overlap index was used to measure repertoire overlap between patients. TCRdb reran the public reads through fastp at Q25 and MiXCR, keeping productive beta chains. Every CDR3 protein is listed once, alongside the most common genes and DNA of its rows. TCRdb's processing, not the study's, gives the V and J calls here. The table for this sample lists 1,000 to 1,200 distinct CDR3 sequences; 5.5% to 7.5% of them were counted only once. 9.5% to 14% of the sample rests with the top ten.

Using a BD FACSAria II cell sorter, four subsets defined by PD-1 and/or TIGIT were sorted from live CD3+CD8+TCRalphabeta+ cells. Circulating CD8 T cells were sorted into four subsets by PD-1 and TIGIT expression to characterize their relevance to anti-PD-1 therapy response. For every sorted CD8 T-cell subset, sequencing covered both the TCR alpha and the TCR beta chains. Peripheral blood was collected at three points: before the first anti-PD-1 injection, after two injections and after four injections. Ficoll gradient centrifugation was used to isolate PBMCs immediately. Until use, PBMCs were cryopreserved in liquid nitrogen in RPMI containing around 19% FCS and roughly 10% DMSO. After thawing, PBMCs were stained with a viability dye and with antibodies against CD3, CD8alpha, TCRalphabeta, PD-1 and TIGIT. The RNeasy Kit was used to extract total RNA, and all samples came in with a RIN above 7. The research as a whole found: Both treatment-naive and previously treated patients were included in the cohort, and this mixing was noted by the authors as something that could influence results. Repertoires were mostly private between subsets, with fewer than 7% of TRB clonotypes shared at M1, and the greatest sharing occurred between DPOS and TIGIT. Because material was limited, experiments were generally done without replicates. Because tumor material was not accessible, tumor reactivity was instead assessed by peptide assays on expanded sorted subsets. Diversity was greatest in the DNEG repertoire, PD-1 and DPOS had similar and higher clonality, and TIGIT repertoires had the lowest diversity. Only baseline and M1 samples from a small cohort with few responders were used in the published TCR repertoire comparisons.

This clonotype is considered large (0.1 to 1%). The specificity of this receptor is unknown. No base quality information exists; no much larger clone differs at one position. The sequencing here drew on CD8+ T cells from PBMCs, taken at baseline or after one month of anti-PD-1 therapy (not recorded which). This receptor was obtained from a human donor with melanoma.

The bases read TGTGCCAGCAGTTTATCGACAGGGGAATGCGGCTACGAGCAGTACTTC. Translated, it gives CASSLSTGECGYEQYF. The V gene is TRBV27 and the J gene is TRBJ2-7, and TRBD1 matches 8 of the central bases. V is trimmed back by 0 bases and J by 3 bases, and the junction contains 7 bases that no gene match accounts for. Its CDR3 holds 16 amino acids, cysteine through phenylalanine. Only the CDR3 portion is preserved as DNA: 48 bases, with reading frame beginning at the first base. For CDR1 and CDR2, the germline V gene (reference sequence) lists MNHEY and SMNVEV.